These 16 T cell receptor beta chains were sequenced from one sample in a study of blood T cell repertoires in COVID-19. The data were produced by immunoSEQ multiplex PCR, yet TCRdb's version contains in-frame clones alone and is incomplete. The top ten hold around 49% of the sample, which has about 89,000 clones, over 65% seen once. Sequencing input: peripheral blood. These receptors originate from a human donor in a cohort sampled during active COVID-19.

J is TRBJ1-5 and V is TRBV6-2 or TRBV6-3; D might be TRBD1 (6 bases). Germline V gene sequence: CDR1 MNHEY, CDR2 SVGEGT. This CDR3 region has 13 residues. V was pared by 8 bases and J by 4 bases, with 12 bases between. The CDR3 is CASGLTGNQPQHF. For the CDR3, the DNA is TGTGCCAGCGGCCTGACAGGAAATCAGCCCCAGCATTTT.

This clone turned up a few times. V is TRBV6-5 and J is TRBJ1-5, with D maybe TRBD1 (6 bases). V lost 5 bases and J 3 bases, leaving 14 bases between the germline ends. The V gene's germline CDR1 is MNHEY and CDR2 SVGAGI. The CDR3 consists of 15 residues. This CDR3 reads CASSLQGRPNQPQHF. CDR3 sequence (DNA): TGTGCCAGCAGTCTTCAGGGGCGACCCAATCAGCCCCAGCATTTT.

This chain connects TRBV27 to TRBJ2-3; D is possibly TRBD2 (6 bases). The CDR3 runs to 18 residues. In germline, CDR1 is MNHEY, CDR2 SMNVEV (reference sequence). V lost 5 bases and J 2 bases, leaving 23 bases between the germline ends. CDR3 sequence reads: CASSTRRRVAENTDTQYF. For the CDR3, the DNA is TGTGCCAGCAGTACCCGTCGGAGGGTAGCGGAGAACACAGATACGCAGTATTTT.

The chain uses TRBV9 and TRBJ2-1; 11 bases line up with TRBD2. This CDR3 has 16 residues. The V gene end was trimmed by 5 bases and the J gene end by 4 bases; junction bases not matched to a gene: 8. Germline V gene sequence: CDR1 SGDLS, CDR2 YYNGEE. CDR3 in amino acids: CASSSGRAAGYNEQFF. The CDR3 DNA reads as TGTGCCAGCAGTAGCGGGAGGGCCGCGGGTTACAATGAGCAGTTCTTC.

The rearrangement links TRBV4-1 to TRBJ1-4; 7 bases line up with TRBD1. CDR3 length: 15 residues. V trimming: 6 bases; J trimming: 3 bases; junction bases outside the gene matches: 7. The germline V gene encodes CDR1 MGHRA and CDR2 YSYEKL. CDR3 sequence: CASSFRDSSNEKLFF. CDR3 nucleotides: TGCGCCAGCAGTTTCCGGGACAGCTCTAATGAAAAACTGTTTTTT.

The rearrangement uses TRBV27 and TRBJ1-5, with D tentatively TRBD1 (6 bases). This CDR3 region has 15 residues. Germline CDR1 and CDR2: MNHEY and SMNVEV (reference sequence). The V and J ends lost 0 bases and 6 bases respectively, with 12 bases between them. CDR3 loop: CASSLSWQGTQPQHF. CDR3 nucleotides: TGTGCCAGCAGTTTATCGTGGCAGGGGACTCAGCCCCAGCATTTT.

The chain links TRBV28 to TRBJ2-7; 10 nucleotides align to TRBD2. Germline lookup yields CDR1 MDHEN and CDR2 SYDVKM. V lost 6 bases to trimming and J lost 4 bases; unmatched junction nucleotides: 9. The length of the CDR3 is 15 residues. The CDR3 here is CASSLPSGSLYEQYF. The CDR3, as DNA: TGTGCCAGCAGCCTTCCTAGCGGGAGTCTTTACGAGCAGTACTTC.

The genes are TRBV5-5 and TRBJ2-2; 8 bases line up with TRBD2. CDR3 length equals 15 residues. Germline trimming cut 4 bases from V and 7 bases from J; bases unmatched to any gene: 9. The V gene's germline CDR1 is SGHKS and CDR2 YYEKEE (reference sequence). The chain's CDR3 is CASSVSGSRVGELFF. CDR3 nucleotide sequence: TGTGCCAGCAGCGTCAGCGGGAGTCGGGTCGGGGAGCTGTTTTTT.

Regarding this clone: One junction end does not reproduce the germline sequence, and a read error may be involved. The rearrangement uses TRBV28 and TRBJ1-1, with 8 positions matching TRBD1. CDR1 and CDR2 (germline): MDHEN, SYDVKM. This CDR3 contains 16 residues. DNA of the CDR3: TGTGCCAGCAGTAGTACCGGGACAGGACTGAAGACTGAAGCTTTCTTT. Protein product: CASSSTGTGLKTEAFF.

The chain recombines TRBV20-1 with TRBJ1-5, with 9 bases fitting TRBD1. CDR3 length: 14 residues. V lost 3 bases to trimming and J lost 6 bases; unmatched junction nucleotides: 6. CDR1 and CDR2 (germline): DFQATT, SNEGSKA (reference sequence). CDR3 residues: CSASHRGPGQPQHF. The CDR3, as DNA: TGCAGTGCTAGTCACAGGGGGCCCGGTCAGCCCCAGCATTTT.

This chain links TRBV28 with TRBJ2-7, with D uncertain. The CDR3 loop spans 13 amino acids. Trimming took 3 bases from V and 5 from J, leaving 11 bases between them. CDR1 MDHEN and CDR2 SYDVKM come from the germline V gene. The CDR3 here is CASSFRLFHEQYF. In DNA, the CDR3 is TGTGCCAGCAGTTTCCGCCTATTCCACGAGCAGTACTTC.

V gene TRBV6-2 or TRBV6-3 combines with J gene TRBJ1-1, with D possibly matching TRBD1 (5 bases). The germline CDR1 and CDR2 sequences are MNHEY and SVGEGT. This CDR3 has 14 amino acids. V lost 0 bases to trimming and J lost 0 bases, with 5 bases between them. The CDR3 sequence: CASSYSTVNTEAFF. CDR3 in DNA: TGTGCCAGCAGTTACTCGACAGTGAACACTGAAGCTTTCTTT.

The chain carries TRBV19 and TRBJ2-1; TRBD2 aligns across 12 bases. This CDR3 comprises 15 residues. The germline CDR1 and CDR2 sequences are LNHDA and SQIVND (reference sequence). V lost 5 bases and J lost 7; bases outside the gene matches: 6. CDR3 sequence: CASSFTSGRQNEQFF. In nucleotides, the CDR3 is TGTGCCAGTAGTTTTACTAGCGGGAGGCAGAATGAGCAGTTCTTC. The full variable domain, with the rest looked up from reference TRBV19 and TRBJ2-1, is DGGITQSPKYLFRKEGQNVTLSCEQNLNHDAMYWYRQDPGQGLRLIYYSQIVNDFQKGDIAEGYSVSREKKESFPLTVTSAQKNPTAFYLCASSFTSGRQNEQFFGPGTRLTVL.

This clone was counted once. V is TRBV9 and J is TRBJ2-1; TRBD2 matches 10 bases. The V segment lost 1 base and the J segment 10 bases; nucleotides outside the gene matches: 8. This CDR3 is built from 15 residues. The germline gives CDR1 SGDLS, CDR2 YYNGEE. CDR3 nucleotide sequence: TGTGCCAGCAGCGTAAGTCCTAGCGGGAGTTTGGAGCAGTTCTTC. This sequence encodes CASSVSPSGSLEQFF. The full variable domain, its missing parts supplied by reference TRBV9 and TRBJ2-1, is DSGVTQTPKHLITATGQRVTLRCSPRSGDLSVYWYQQSLDQGLQFLIQYYNGEERAKGNILERFSAQQFPDLHSELNLSSLELGDSALYFCASSVSPSGSLEQFFGPGTRLTVL.

This rearrangement joins TRBV18 to TRBJ2-1; 14 nucleotides match TRBD2. V was pared by 6 bases and J by 10 bases, with 11 bases of the junction left unmatched. The CDR3 extends over 16 amino acids. The germline V gene encodes CDR1 KGHSH and CDR2 LQKENI. The CDR3 reads CASSRMGLAGVQEQFF. The CDR3 nucleotides are TGTGCCAGCTCGCGGATGGGACTAGCGGGAGTTCAGGAGCAGTTCTTC.

This chain links TRBV9 with TRBJ2-7; D perhaps matches TRBD2 (7 bases). The CDR3 is made up of 15 amino acids. Germline V lookup: CDR1 SGDLS, CDR2 YYNGEE. Trimming took 4 bases from V and 3 from J, leaving 17 bases between them. DNA of the CDR3: TGTGCCAGCAGCCCCCGGGGGGACACTTACTACGAGCAGTACTTC. Protein: CASSPRGDTYYEQYF.